Presented here are 12 T cell receptor beta chains from one specimen sequenced in a study of cytomegalovirus exposure and HLA in healthy donors. The PCR contained 60 Vbeta and 13 Jbeta primers. Sequenced by immunoSEQ multiplex PCR; TCRdb stores in-frame clones only, minus some. This table has some 200,000 clones, 75% to 85% appearing once. Sequenced material: PBMCs. The receptors here all came from a woman aged 55-75 years in good health and CMV-seropositive.

The genes are TRBV11-2 and TRBJ2-7; TRBD2 agrees at 9 bases. This CDR3 region has 14 residues. Trimming took 5 bases from V and 5 from J; bases not matched to a gene: 7. CDR1 and CDR2 (germline): SGHAT, FQNNGV. The chain's CDR3 is CASSQGTSFDEQYF. Here the CDR3 DNA reads TGTGCCAGCAGCCAGGGGACTAGCTTCGACGAGCAGTACTTC. Full variable domain (outside the CDR3, taken from reference TRBV11-2 and TRBJ2-7): EAGVAQSPRYKIIEKRQSVAFWCNPISGHATLYWYQQILGQGPKLLIQFQNNGVVDDSQLPKDRFSAERLKGVDSTLKIQPAKLEDSAVYLCASSQGTSFDEQYFGPGTRLTVT.

The chain combines TRBV2 with TRBJ1-5; D is perhaps TRBD1 (6 bases). CDR1 and CDR2 (germline): SNHLY, FYNNEI. Trimming took 6 bases from V and 2 from J, leaving 14 bases between them. The CDR3 consists of 15 residues. This CDR3 is CASRATGMGNQPQHF. The CDR3 bases are TGTGCCAGCAGGGCCACAGGGATGGGCAATCAGCCCCAGCATTTT.

This clone was detected only once. A junction end diverges from the germline sequence, so it may reflect a read error. The sample contains more than one DNA sequence encoding this CDR3. The chain employs TRBV9 and TRBJ1-1; TRBD1 might be the D (6 bases). The germline gives CDR1 SGDLS, CDR2 YYNGEE. The length of the CDR3 is 15 residues. CDR3 DNA: TGCGCCAGCAGCGTCGCGGACAGATTGAACACTGAAGCTTTCTTT. It codes for CASSVADRLNTEAFF.

This clone was recorded a few times. The chain joins TRBV7-2 to TRBJ1-5; D gene uncertain. Germline V CDR1 and CDR2: SGHTA, FQGNSA. This CDR3 is 15 amino acids long. Trimming took off 3 bases at V and 5 bases at J, with 14 bases between the two ends. Written as DNA, the CDR3 is TGTGCCAGCAGCTTCGTACTCGGACTGGATCAGCCCCAGCATTTT. This sequence encodes CASSFVLGLDQPQHF.

The chain uses TRBV29-1 and TRBJ2-3; 8 bases fit TRBD1. Germline CDR1 SQVTM, CDR2 ANQGSEA. The CDR3 is 13 residues long. V gave up 3 bases and J gave up 1 base; unmatched junction bases: 0. The CDR3 is CSVETGGTDTQYF. For the CDR3, the DNA is TGCAGCGTTGAGACAGGGGGCACAGATACGCAGTATTTT.

This rearrangement joins TRBV30 to TRBJ2-6; TRBD1 is a possible D gene (5 bases). Germline loops: CDR1 GTSNPN, CDR2 SVGIG (reference sequence). V was clipped by 3 bases and J by 3 bases, with 6 bases between them. The CDR3 consists of 13 residues. In nucleotides, the CDR3 is TGTGCCTGGAGCAGGGATGGGGCCAACGTCCTGACTTTC. Its translation is CAWSRDGANVLTF.

The V and J genes are TRBV10-2 and TRBJ1-3; D possibly corresponds to TRBD1 (5 bases). Trimming removed 6 bases at V and 2 bases at J, with 11 bases between. Germline-derived CDR1 and CDR2 are WSHSY and SAAADI. This CDR3 comprises 14 residues. CDR3 protein: CASRAGTAGNTIYF. CDR3 coding DNA: TGCGCCAGCAGGGCGGGGACGGCTGGAAACACCATATATTTT.

The genes are TRBV2 and TRBJ1-5, with D possibly matching TRBD1 (6 bases). Germline-derived CDR1 and CDR2 are SNHLY and FYNNEI. The germline V and J ends were trimmed by 7 bases and 5 bases, with 15 bases remaining between them. The CDR3 is made up of 14 amino acids. The CDR3: CASTAGTTDQPQHF. CDR3 coding DNA: TGTGCCAGCACCGCCGGGACAACCGATCAGCCCCAGCATTTT.

This clone was seen only once. V is TRBV7-9 and J is TRBJ2-1, with D possibly TRBD2 on 6 matching bases. The germline V gene has CDR1 SEHNR and CDR2 FQNEAQ (reference sequence). The CDR3 spans 12 residues. Trimming took 5 bases from V and 10 from J, leaving 12 bases between them. CDR3 region: CASSPTSWEQFF. The CDR3 coding sequence is TGTGCCAGCAGCCCAACTAGCTGGGAGCAGTTCTTC.

The chain links TRBV19 to TRBJ2-1; TRBD2 aligns across 11 bases. CDR1 is LNHDA and CDR2 is SQIVND in the germline V gene (reference sequence). The CDR3 is made up of 18 amino acids. J was trimmed by 4 bases and V by 1 base; bases with no gene match: 9. The CDR3 bases are TGTGCCAGTAGTATAGGCGGGTCGGGACTAGCGGCTTACAATGAGCAGTTCTTC. Amino acids: CASSIGGSGLAAYNEQFF.

This clone has only a few counts. The V call is TRBV6-6, the J call TRBJ1-5; tentatively, D is TRBD1 (5 bases). CDR3 length: 14 residues. Trimming cost V 7 bases and J 7 bases, with 17 bases left between them. CDR1 and CDR2 from the germline V gene are MNHNY and SVGAGI (reference sequence). CDR3 region: CASTAGWGDQPQHF. Written as DNA, the CDR3 is TGTGCCAGCACCGCCGGATGGGGGGACCAGCCCCAGCATTTT.

The CDR3 loop is CASSEGTREQYF. The CDR3 DNA reads as TGTGCCAGCAGCGAGGGGACACGCGAGCAGTACTTC. The chain combines TRBV7-9 with TRBJ2-5; D is perhaps TRBD1 (6 bases). The J call could be wrong; TRBJ2-7 is a better fit for the DNA end. CDR1 SEHNR and CDR2 FQNEAQ come from the germline V gene (reference sequence). The CDR3 runs to 12 residues.